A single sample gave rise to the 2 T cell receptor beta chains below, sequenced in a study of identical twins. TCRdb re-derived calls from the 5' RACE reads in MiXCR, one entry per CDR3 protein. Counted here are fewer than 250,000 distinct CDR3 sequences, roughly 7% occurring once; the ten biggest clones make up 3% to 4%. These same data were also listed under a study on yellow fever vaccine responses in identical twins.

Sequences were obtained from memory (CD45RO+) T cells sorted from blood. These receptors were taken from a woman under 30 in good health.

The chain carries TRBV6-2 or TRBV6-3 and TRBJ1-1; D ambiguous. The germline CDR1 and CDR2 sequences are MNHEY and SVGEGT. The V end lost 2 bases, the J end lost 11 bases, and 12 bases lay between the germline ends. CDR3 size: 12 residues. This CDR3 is CASSYGWARAFF. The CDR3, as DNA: TGTGCCAGCAGTTACGGGTGGGCACGGGCTTTCTTT.

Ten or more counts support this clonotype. CDR3 DNA sequence: TGCGCCAGCAGCCGGGGAGTAAAAGAGACCCAGTACTTC. Residues: CASSRGVKETQYF. The chain is built from TRBV5-1 and TRBJ2-5; a weak D match, TRBD2 (5 bases). This CDR3 has 13 amino acids. Trimming removed 4 bases from V and 3 bases from J, with 10 bases in between. The V gene's germline CDR1 is SGHRS and CDR2 YFSETQ.